Listed below are T cell receptor beta chains from one sample, sequenced in a study of OX40 agonist ivuxolimab in advanced cancers. The method was immunoSEQ multiplex PCR; TCRdb's version includes in-frame clones alone and lacks a portion of them. The sample holds roughly 68,000 clones, under 95% seen once. The sample here was CD4+ or CD8+ T cells sorted from blood, taken in a trial of the OX40 agonist ivuxolimab. These receptors were taken from an adult with an advanced solid tumor such as melanoma, head and neck, liver or kidney cancer. Each CDR3 is given with its conserved first and last residue. The D gene is left open where the match is weak. Some rows have no size entry. The others give once, few or many, or a class for an expanded clone.

j_gene,abundance,d_gene,v_gene,CDR3nt,CDR3aa
TRBJ1-4,.,TRBD1,TRBV5-1,TGCGCCAGCAGCACAAGGACAGGAATTAATGAAAAACTGTTTTTT,CASSTRTGINEKLFF
TRBJ1-1,.,.,TRBV30,TGTGCCTGGAGTGAAAAGGGGGGCGTCAGCGGAGCTTTCTTT,CAWSEKGGVSGAFF
TRBJ2-3,.,.,TRBV19,TGTGCCAGTAGTATAGACCCTAGTCCCCCCACAGATACGCAGTATTTT,CASSIDPSPPTDTQYF
TRBJ1-1,few,.,TRBV20-1,TGCAGTGCTTTAGACATGACCCCAGCTTTCTTT,CSALDMTPAFF
TRBJ1-2,.,.,TRBV5-5,TGTGCCAGCAGCTTTCCATCAGGCAAAGCGCCTAGCTATGGCTACACCTTC,CASSFPSGKAPSYGYTF
TRBJ1-2,.,.,TRBV4-1,TGCGCCAGCAGCCAAGAGGGGTCGGGCTTAAACTATGGCTACACCTTC,CASSQEGSGLNYGYTF
TRBJ2-7,.,TRBD1,TRBV4-1,TGCGCCAGCAGCCAGGGACAGGGGGCCCCATCCTACGAGCAGTACTTC,CASSQGQGAPSYEQYF
TRBJ1-1,.,TRBD1,TRBV11-3,TGTGCCAGCAGCGAATCCGGGACAGGGTCGAACACTGAAGCTTTCTTT,CASSESGTGSNTEAFF
TRBJ1-2,.,.,TRBV25-1,TGTGCCAGCAGTGATTTCGGCAGGGTAGAGTATGGCTACACCTTC,CASSDFGRVEYGYTF
TRBJ2-2,.,TRBD1,TRBV2,TGTGCCAGGTCCGGGACAGGGTCCCCCGGGGAGCTGTTTTTT,CARSGTGSPGELFF
TRBJ2-7,.,.,TRBV30,TGTGCCTGGAGCAAAGTCGGAAGCTCCGAGCAGTACTTC,CAWSKVGSSEQYF
TRBJ1-4,few,.,TRBV30,TGTGCCTGGAGTAAGGGATTGAATGAAAAACTGTTTTTT,CAWSKGLNEKLFF
TRBJ2-7,.,TRBD1,TRBV7-7,TGTGCTAGCAGCATAGGACAGGGTTACGAGCAGTACTTC,CASSIGQGYEQYF
TRBJ2-5,once,TRBD1,TRBV2,TGTGCCAGCATTGACAGGGGGCCGGGGGAGACCCAGTACTTC,CASIDRGPGETQYF